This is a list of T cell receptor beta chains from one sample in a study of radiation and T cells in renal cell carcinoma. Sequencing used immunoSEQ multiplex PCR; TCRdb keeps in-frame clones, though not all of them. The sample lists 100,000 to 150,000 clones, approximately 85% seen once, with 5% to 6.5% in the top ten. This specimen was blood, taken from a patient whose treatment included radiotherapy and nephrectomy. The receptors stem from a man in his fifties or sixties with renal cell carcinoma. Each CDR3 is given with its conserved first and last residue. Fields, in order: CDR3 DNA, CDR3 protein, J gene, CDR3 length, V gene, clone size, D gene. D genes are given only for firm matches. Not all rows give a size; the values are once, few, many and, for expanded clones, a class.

CDR3 DNA: TGCGCCAGCAGCTTTGTCGGCGCAGATACGCAGTATTTT
CDR3 protein: CASSFVGADTQYF
J gene: TRBJ2-3
CDR3 length: 13
V gene: TRBV5-1
clone size: NA
D gene: NA

CDR3 DNA: TGTGCCAGCACCCCGGAGGCGGACGAAAATTTATACGAGCAGTACTTC
CDR3 protein: CASTPEADENLYEQYF
J gene: TRBJ2-7
CDR3 length: 16
V gene: TRBV19
clone size: NA
D gene: NA

CDR3 DNA: TGTGCCAGCAAATCTAGCGGGGGCTCCTACGAGCAGTACTTC
CDR3 protein: CASKSSGGSYEQYF
J gene: TRBJ2-7
CDR3 length: 14
V gene: TRBV7-8
clone size: NA
D gene: TRBD2

CDR3 DNA: TGCGCCAGCAGTGAGTCTGAGGGCAGCGGCTCCTACAATGAGCAGTTCTTC
CDR3 protein: CASSESEGSGSYNEQFF
J gene: TRBJ2-1
CDR3 length: 17
V gene: TRBV10-1
clone size: NA
D gene: NA

CDR3 DNA: TGTGCCAGCTTACCTAACATAAACACTGAAGCTTTCTTT
CDR3 protein: CASLPNINTEAFF
J gene: TRBJ1-1
CDR3 length: 13
V gene: TRBV6-1
clone size: once
D gene: NA

CDR3 DNA: TGTGCCCTAAACTTGGGGGTTGACTACGAGCAGTACTTC
CDR3 protein: CALNLGVDYEQYF
J gene: TRBJ2-7
CDR3 length: 13
V gene: TRBV30
clone size: NA
D gene: NA

CDR3 DNA: TGTGCCTGGACACATGCGAGGGGGGGGGCCTACGAGCAGTACTTC
CDR3 protein: CAWTHARGGAYEQYF
J gene: TRBJ2-7
CDR3 length: 15
V gene: TRBV30
clone size: NA
D gene: NA

CDR3 DNA: TGTGCCAGCAGCCGGACGGGGATGGGCGATGAGCAGTTCTTC
CDR3 protein: CASSRTGMGDEQFF
J gene: TRBJ2-1
CDR3 length: 14
V gene: TRBV7-2
clone size: once
D gene: NA

CDR3 DNA: TGTGCCTGGACGGCTAGCCCGTACCAAGAGACCCAGTACTTC
CDR3 protein: CAWTASPYQETQYF
J gene: TRBJ2-5
CDR3 length: 14
V gene: TRBV30
clone size: NA
D gene: NA

CDR3 DNA: TGTGCCAGCAGCGGACTAGCGGGAGGTGGCATTATGAGGACCCAGTACTTC
CDR3 protein: CASSGLAGGGIMRTQYF
J gene: TRBJ2-5
CDR3 length: 17
V gene: TRBV7-9
clone size: NA
D gene: TRBD2

CDR3 DNA: TGTGCCAGCAGTACAGGGAACGACTACGGTGACACCATATATTTT
CDR3 protein: CASSTGNDYGDTIYF
J gene: TRBJ1-3
CDR3 length: 15
V gene: TRBV5-8
clone size: NA
D gene: NA

CDR3 DNA: TGTGCCAGCAGCAAAGAAGTAAAGGGACAGGGGGATCACAATGAGCAGTTCTTC
CDR3 protein: CASSKEVKGQGDHNEQFF
J gene: TRBJ2-1
CDR3 length: 18
V gene: TRBV21-1
clone size: NA
D gene: NA

CDR3 DNA: TGTGCCAGCAGCCCCCGGGGGGATACGCAGTATTTT
CDR3 protein: CASSPRGDTQYF
J gene: TRBJ2-3
CDR3 length: 12
V gene: TRBV7-2
clone size: NA
D gene: NA

CDR3 DNA: TGCGCCAGCAGCTTGGTCCAGGGGATGAACACTGAAGCTTTCTTT
CDR3 protein: CASSLVQGMNTEAFF
J gene: TRBJ1-1
CDR3 length: 15
V gene: TRBV5-1
clone size: NA
D gene: NA

CDR3 DNA: TGTGCCAGCAGACTAAGGACTAGCGGGGTTGGAGGGCAGTACTTC
CDR3 protein: CASRLRTSGVGGQYF
J gene: TRBJ2-7
CDR3 length: 15
V gene: TRBV28
clone size: NA
D gene: TRBD2

CDR3 DNA: TGTGCCAGCAGTGAATGGGATACGCAGTATTTT
CDR3 protein: CASSEWDTQYF
J gene: TRBJ2-3
CDR3 length: 11
V gene: TRBV6-5
clone size: NA
D gene: NA

CDR3 DNA: TGTGCCAGCAGCTTAGCCGGCGCAACCTACGAGCAGTACTTC
CDR3 protein: CASSLAGATYEQYF
J gene: TRBJ2-7
CDR3 length: 14
V gene: TRBV7-2
clone size: NA
D gene: NA

CDR3 DNA: TGTGCCAGCAGCTTACGACAGGGTAAAGAGACCCAGTACTTC
CDR3 protein: CASSLRQGKETQYF
J gene: TRBJ2-5
CDR3 length: 14
V gene: TRBV5-4
clone size: few
D gene: TRBD1

CDR3 DNA: TGCGCCAGCAGCCAAGATTCGGGGCAGTACGAGCAGTACTTC
CDR3 protein: CASSQDSGQYEQYF
J gene: TRBJ2-7
CDR3 length: 14
V gene: TRBV4-3
clone size: once
D gene: NA

CDR3 DNA: TGTGCCAGCAGTTCCGTGAACACTGAAGCTTTCTTT
CDR3 protein: CASSSVNTEAFF
J gene: TRBJ1-1
CDR3 length: 12
V gene: TRBV6-5
clone size: few
D gene: NA

CDR3 DNA: TGTGCCAGCAGCGTGCAGGGCGGGAATGAGCAGTTCTTC
CDR3 protein: CASSVQGGNEQFF
J gene: TRBJ2-1
CDR3 length: 13
V gene: TRBV9
clone size: NA
D gene: NA

CDR3 DNA: TGTGCCAGCAGCTTCCGGACAGGAACTAACTATGGCTACACCTTC
CDR3 protein: CASSFRTGTNYGYTF
J gene: TRBJ1-2
CDR3 length: 15
V gene: TRBV21-1
clone size: NA
D gene: NA

CDR3 DNA: TGTGCCAGCAGACCCTCCTTTGCAGATACGCAGTATTTT
CDR3 protein: CASRPSFADTQYF
J gene: TRBJ2-3
CDR3 length: 13
V gene: TRBV6-5
clone size: NA
D gene: NA

CDR3 DNA: TGTGCCATCAGTGAGTCAGGGGGCAACACTGAAGCTTTCTTT
CDR3 protein: CAISESGGNTEAFF
J gene: TRBJ1-1
CDR3 length: 14
V gene: TRBV10-3
clone size: NA
D gene: TRBD1

CDR3 DNA: TGTGCCAGCAGCTTACAAAGGGGGAACTATGGCTACACCTTC
CDR3 protein: CASSLQRGNYGYTF
J gene: TRBJ1-2
CDR3 length: 14
V gene: TRBV11-1
clone size: once
D gene: NA

CDR3 DNA: TGCGCCAGCAGCAGTTTTTTTATGGGGGAGACCCAGTACTTC
CDR3 protein: CASSSFFMGETQYF
J gene: TRBJ2-5
CDR3 length: 14
V gene: TRBV5-1
clone size: NA
D gene: NA

CDR3 DNA: TGTGCCAGCAGCTTAGGAGCAGGGTCCTATCAGCCCCAGCATTTT
CDR3 protein: CASSLGAGSYQPQHF
J gene: TRBJ1-5
CDR3 length: 15
V gene: TRBV7-2
clone size: NA
D gene: NA

CDR3 DNA: TGTGCCAGCAGTGAATGGGGCAACTCTGGAAACACCATATATTTT
CDR3 protein: CASSEWGNSGNTIYF
J gene: TRBJ1-3
CDR3 length: 15
V gene: TRBV2
clone size: NA
D gene: NA